These 18 T cell receptor beta chains were all obtained from the same sample, sequenced in a study of early T cells in non-severe SARS-CoV-2 infection. TCRdb re-called the 5' RACE reads with MiXCR, one entry per CDR3 protein. The sample lists about 80,000 distinct CDR3 sequences, over 9.5% occurring once. The material sequenced was whole blood. Every receptor here comes from an adult who was a healthcare worker with PCR-confirmed SARS-CoV-2 infection or an uninfected control (not recorded which).

The sample holds a few counts of this clonotype. The V gene is TRBV18, the J gene TRBJ2-7; D remains unclear. The CDR3 has 14 amino acids. From germline, CDR1 is KGHSH and CDR2 LQKENI. Trimming took 3 bases from V and 7 from J, leaving 16 bases between them. The DNA of the CDR3 is TGTGCCAGCTCACCCCTTGACACCTTGGAGGAGCAGTACTTC. Amino acids: CASSPLDTLEEQYF. Together with reference TRBV18 and TRBJ2-7, the CDR3 gives the full variable domain: NAGVMQNPRHLVRRRGQEARLRCSPMKGHSHVYWYRQLPEEGLKFMVYLQKENIIDESGMPKERFSAEFPKEGPSILRIQQVVRGDSAAYFCASSPLDTLEEQYFGPGTRLTVT.

The DNA for the CDR3 is TGCAGCGTTGATCGGATTGGGGGTCAAGAGACCCAGTACTTC. Protein: CSVDRIGGQETQYF. V is TRBV29-1 and J is TRBJ2-5; D is possibly TRBD1 or TRBD2 (5 bases each). Deletions cut 3 bases from V and 2 bases from J, with 13 bases between. The length of the CDR3 is 14 residues. In germline, CDR1 is SQVTM, CDR2 ANQGSEA.

This clonotype was recorded many times. V usage is TRBV6-1 and J usage is TRBJ2-3, with D possibly TRBD2 on 5 matching bases. With 7 bases removed from V and 2 bases from J, the gap between germline ends came to 10 bases. Germline V lookup: CDR1 MNHNS, CDR2 SASEGT. The CDR3 contains 13 residues. The CDR3 nucleotides are TGTGCCAGCACCGGGGTGAACACAGATACGCAGTATTTT. This gives the protein CASTGVNTDTQYF.

In its sample, this clonotype was seen a few times. The rearrangement uses TRBV5-1 and TRBJ1-1, with D possibly TRBD1 on 5 matching bases. Trimming removed 6 bases at V and 2 bases at J, with 14 bases between. CDR3 length: 14 residues. Germline V lookup: CDR1 SGHRS, CDR2 YFSETQ. The CDR3 protein is CASTLGTGNTEAFF. DNA for the CDR3: TGCGCCAGCACCCTGGGGACGGGAAACACTGAAGCTTTCTTT.

This clonotype was found a few times. The chain couples TRBV11-2 to TRBJ2-2; perhaps TRBD1 as D (5 bases). This CDR3 region has 16 residues. CDR1 SGHAT and CDR2 FQNNGV come from the germline V gene. With 1 base removed from V and 0 bases from J, the gap between germline ends came to 9 bases. The CDR3 coding sequence is TGTGCCAGCAGCTTAGCTAGGACACCGAACACCGGGGAGCTGTTTTTT. It translates to CASSLARTPNTGELFF.

J is TRBJ2-7 and V is TRBV11-2; TRBD1 might be the D (5 bases). Germline loops: CDR1 SGHAT, CDR2 FQNNGV. There are 12 residues in the CDR3. V lost 6 bases and J lost 7, with 13 bases in between. The CDR3 is CASSSDRGEQYF. CDR3 sequence (DNA): TGTGCCAGCAGTTCCGATAGGGGAGAGCAGTACTTC. The full variable domain, its missing parts supplied by reference TRBV11-2 and TRBJ2-7, is EAGVAQSPRYKIIEKRQSVAFWCNPISGHATLYWYQQILGQGPKLLIQFQNNGVVDDSQLPKDRFSAERLKGVDSTLKIQPAKLEDSAVYLCASSSDRGEQYFGPGTRLTVT.

This clonotype has at least ten counts. The chain recombines TRBV20-1 with TRBJ1-2; D unclear. Trimming took off 0 bases at V and 2 bases at J, with 16 bases between the two ends. CDR3 length: 16 residues. Germline assignment: CDR1 DFQATT and CDR2 SNEGSKA (reference sequence). The chain's CDR3 is CSARDREARVNYGYTF. CDR3 coding DNA: TGCAGTGCTAGAGATAGAGAGGCCAGAGTAAACTATGGCTACACCTTC.

This clonotype occurred a few times. J is TRBJ2-1 and V is TRBV7-9, with D perhaps assigned TRBD1 or TRBD2 (5 bases each). CDR3 length: 15 amino acids. Germline-derived CDR1 and CDR2 are SEHNR and FQNEAQ (reference sequence). The V end was cut by 0 bases, the J end by 8 bases, with 14 bases between. The CDR3 protein is CASSLAGTWLDEQFF. The CDR3 coding sequence is TGTGCCAGCAGCTTAGCAGGGACCTGGCTGGATGAGCAGTTCTTC.

The sample holds many counts of this clonotype. The CDR3 region is CSASTGEYGYTF. Here the CDR3 DNA reads TGCAGTGCTAGCACAGGGGAGTATGGCTACACCTTC. This rearrangement joins TRBV20-1 to TRBJ1-2; TRBD1 agrees at 7 bases. The V gene end was trimmed by 3 bases and the J gene end by 5 bases; junction bases not matched to a gene: 3. Germline V CDR1 and CDR2: DFQATT, SNEGSKA (reference sequence). The CDR3 totals 12 residues.

This clonotype has a handful of counts. J is TRBJ2-1 and V is TRBV7-9; 9 bases are a match to TRBD1. Germline CDR1 and CDR2: SEHNR and FQNEAQ (reference sequence). CDR3 length: 15 residues. J was trimmed by 9 bases and V by 5 bases; bases with no gene match: 11. CDR3 protein: CASSLGQGTVTEQFF. CDR3 in DNA: TGTGCCAGCAGCCTTGGACAGGGGACGGTTACTGAGCAGTTCTTC.

A few counts support this clonotype. This chain uses TRBV2 with TRBJ1-2, with D possibly TRBD1 on 6 matching bases. The CDR3 covers 11 residues. Germline lookup yields CDR1 SNHLY and CDR2 FYNNEI. V lost 11 bases and J lost 3, with 10 bases in between. The chain's CDR3 is CAGGRDYGYTF. Here the CDR3 DNA reads TGTGCCGGGGGCCGGGACTATGGCTACACCTTC.

This clonotype was recorded many times. The chain carries TRBV9 and TRBJ2-3; D possibly corresponds to TRBD2 (6 bases). V lost 4 bases, J lost 0 bases, and 15 bases lay in between. From germline, CDR1 is SGDLS and CDR2 YYNGEE. This CDR3 is built from 16 residues. CDR3 region: CASSPGGTGSTDTQYF. As DNA, the CDR3 is TGTGCCAGCAGCCCCGGCGGGACTGGGAGCACAGATACGCAGTATTTT.

This clonotype has a count of ten or more. V gene TRBV29-1 combines with J gene TRBJ2-3; D remains ambiguous. The CDR3 consists of 11 residues. Trimming stripped 7 bases from V and 5 bases from J, with 10 bases between. Per the germline V gene, CDR1 is SQVTM and CDR2 is ANQGSEA. In DNA form, the CDR3 reads TGCAGCGACAAGTATCAAGATACGCAGTATTTT. This gives the protein CSDKYQDTQYF.

In its sample, this clonotype was seen many times. V and J are TRBV28 and TRBJ1-2, with D tentatively TRBD1 (6 bases). Deletions cut 6 bases from V and 2 bases from J, with 19 bases between. Germline CDR1 and CDR2: MDHEN and SYDVKM. The CDR3 has 16 residues. CDR3 region: CASRPTGGYGNYGYTF. In DNA form, the CDR3 reads TGTGCCAGCAGACCGACAGGAGGTTACGGGAACTATGGCTACACCTTC.

This clonotype was seen many times. The V call is TRBV27, the J call TRBJ2-7, with TRBD2 matching over 9 bases. The CDR3 runs 13 residues. The germline V gene has CDR1 MNHEY and CDR2 SMNVEV (reference sequence). V gave up 7 bases and J gave up 2 bases; unmatched junction bases: 3. CDR3 sequence reads: CASKSGRPYEQYF. The DNA of the CDR3 is TGTGCCAGCAAAAGCGGGAGGCCCTACGAGCAGTACTTC.

The table lists this clonotype with many counts. The CDR3 DNA sequence: TGTGCCAGCTCACCACAGGCGGAAGGCTACACCTTC. It translates to CASSPQAEGYTF. The V gene is TRBV18, the J gene TRBJ1-2; D ambiguous. Trimming took 1 base from V and 8 from J, leaving 8 bases between them. This CDR3 has 12 residues. Germline lookup yields CDR1 KGHSH and CDR2 LQKENI.

The V and J genes are TRBV2 and TRBJ1-1; D remains ambiguous. The germline CDR1 and CDR2 sequences are SNHLY and FYNNEI. The CDR3 spans 12 residues. V was clipped by 6 bases and J by 3 bases, with 8 bases between them. CDR3 DNA: TGTGCCAGCAGGGACGGTGACACTGAAGCTTTCTTT. Its protein is CASRDGDTEAFF.

The chain carries TRBV24-1 and TRBJ2-1, with D maybe TRBD1 (5 bases). Per germline, CDR1 KGHDR and CDR2 SFDVKD. The CDR3 has 16 amino acids. With 8 bases removed from V and 6 bases from J, the gap between germline ends came to 22 bases. In DNA form, the CDR3 reads TGTGCCACCACCGCAGGAAAGGGTCGAAGGGGCAATGAGCAGTTCTTC. It yields the protein CATTAGKGRRGNEQFF.